The rows below give T cell receptor beta chains drawn from one sample of a study of cytomegalovirus exposure and HLA in healthy donors. Data came from immunoSEQ multiplex PCR; TCRdb stores just in-frame clones and leaves some out. Of 210,000 or so clones in the sample, over 75% were seen once. Sequencing input: PBMCs. These receptors originate from a man between 18 and 35 years old in good health and CMV-seronegative. Both conserved end residues are part of each CDR3. D genes are given only for firm matches. Rows give clone size only sometimes, using once, few, many, or a class for an expanded clone.

j_call clone_size v_call d_call cdr3_nt cdr3_aa
TRBJ2-7 few TRBV10-3 TRBD2 TGTGCCATCGGGGGGGGGAGCGGGGGCGGGAGCTACGAGCAGTACTTC CAIGGGSGGGSYEQYF
TRBJ2-6 - TRBV7-2 - TGTGCCAGCAGCTTGGGGTTCGCGGGCAGCTCTGGGGCCAACGTCCTGACTTTC CASSLGFAGSSGANVLTF
TRBJ2-1 few TRBV18 - TGTGCCAGCTCACCACCGGCCAGTTCCTACAATGAGCAGTTCTTC CASSPPASSYNEQFF
TRBJ1-1 many TRBV4-3 - TGCGCCAGCAGCCAAGTGGCAGTTTTGAACACTGAAGCTTTCTTT CASSQVAVLNTEAFF
TRBJ1-5 - TRBV27 - TGTGCCAGCAGAGCCGGGACAAATAGCAATCAGCCCCAGCATTTT CASRAGTNSNQPQHF
TRBJ2-2 - TRBV7-2 - TGTGCCAGCAGCTTAGCGCTAAACAGGGTCCGGGAGCTGTTTTTT CASSLALNRVRELFF
TRBJ1-2 few TRBV2 TRBD1 TGTGCCAGCAGTGCCGACAGGGTTGGCTACACCTTC CASSADRVGYTF
TRBJ2-1 - TRBV13 TRBD1 TGTGCCGGATATCAAAGGGGGCGTAGGAATGAGCAGTTCTTC CAGYQRGRRNEQFF
TRBJ2-1 - TRBV7-8 TRBD1 TGTGCCAGCAGCTTAGCGTTCCGGACAGGGGGCCCCCGTAGCTCCTACAATGAGCAGTTCTTC CASSLAFRTGGPRSSYNEQFF
TRBJ2-7 - TRBV30 TRBD1 TGTGCCTGGGGCCAGGGACAGGGGGCAGGAGAGCAGTACTTC CAWGQGQGAGEQYF
TRBJ2-2 - TRBV21-1 - TGTGCCAGCAGCAAAGACAGCGGGAGGGCCGACGGGGAGCTGTTTTTT CASSKDSGRADGELFF
TRBJ1-1 - TRBV7-9 - TGTGCCAGCAGCTTAGACTCGGGCGGGGTCGGCACTGAAGCTTTCTTT CASSLDSGGVGTEAFF
TRBJ1-3 - TRBV15 - TGTGCCACCAGCAGAGATCTTAGCTCTGGAAACACCATATATTTT CATSRDLSSGNTIYF
TRBJ2-2 few TRBV5-4 TRBD2 TGCGCCAGCAGCCAAGATCATCTAGCGGGAGCCGGGGAGCTGTTTTTT CASSQDHLAGAGELFF
TRBJ2-3 - TRBV28 - TGTGCCAGCAGTTTAAGCGAGGGGGTAGATACGCAGTATTTT CASSLSEGVDTQYF
TRBJ2-1 few TRBV14 TRBD2 TGTGCCAGCAGCCCGGGGCCGTCGGGGGGGGGCCCCTACAATGAGCAGTTCTTC CASSPGPSGGGPYNEQFF
TRBJ1-2 once TRBV9 TRBD1 TGTGCCAGCAGCGCATCACGTTTGGGACAGGAAAGCTACACCTTC CASSASRLGQESYTF
TRBJ2-7 - TRBV30 - TGTGCCTGGAGTGTAGGCAGGGGCTACGAGCAGTACTTC CAWSVGRGYEQYF